The T cell receptor (beta chain) under discussion was sequenced for a study of somatic mutations in cytotoxic T cells in rheumatoid arthritis. Points from the study as a whole: The authors did not know the antigen targets of the expanded CD8+ clones. Clonality of CD8+ cells rose with age in rheumatoid arthritis patients but not healthy controls.

The CDR3 is 13 amino acids. Germline V gives CDR1 SGHTA, CDR2 FQGNSA. V was clipped by 5 bases and J by 2 bases, with 6 bases between them. Generated by immunoSEQ multiplex PCR, the TCRdb table keeps only in-frame clones and is missing some. Of some 18,000 clones in the sample, 65% to 75% were seen once. Each population, CD4+ and CD8+ cells, was isolated by positive magnetic bead selection and checked for purity by flow cytometry. With regard to this clone: Its antigen is still unknown.

The rearrangement uses TRBV7-2 and TRBJ2-2; no clear D. The sequence was obtained from a man between 60 and 75 years old in good health. What was sequenced was CD8+ T cells sorted from blood. The CDR3 region is CASSKINTGELFF. The CDR3 DNA is TGTGCCAGCAGCAAAATAAACACCGGGGAGCTGTTTTTT.